These 20 T cell receptor beta chains were all obtained from the same sample, sequenced in a study of blood T cell repertoires in COVID-19. Sequencing was performed with immunoSEQ multiplex PCR; in TCRdb, only in-frame clones are kept and a portion is missing. The data hold a few hundred thousand clones, with about nine tenths observed a single time. Sequenced sample: peripheral blood. The origin of the receptors is a man younger than 35 with active or convalescent COVID-19.

The chain employs TRBV29-1 and TRBJ2-7; D is perhaps TRBD2 (6 bases). Looked up from germline, CDR1 is SQVTM and CDR2 is ANQGSEA. The CDR3 consists of 13 residues. Trimming took 3 bases from V and 7 from J, leaving 16 bases between them. The CDR3 sequence: CSVDLGGLGEQYF. The CDR3 bases are TGCAGCGTTGACCTCGGGGGATTAGGTGAGCAGTACTTC.

The gene calls are TRBV7-3 and TRBJ1-1; D uncertain. Trimming removed 2 bases at V and 7 bases at J, with 11 bases between. This CDR3 region has 13 residues. Germline V lookup: CDR1 SGHTA, CDR2 FQGTGA. CDR3 DNA sequence: TGTGCCAGCAGCTTACCCCGGGGTAGTGAAGCTTTCTTT. This codes for CASSLPRGSEAFF. Based on the CDR3 plus reference TRBV7-3 and TRBJ1-1, the full variable domain is GAGVSQTPSNKVTEKGKYVELRCDPISGHTALYWYRQSLGQGPEFLIYFQGTGAADDSGLPNDRFFAVRPEGSVSTLKIQRTERGDSAVYLCASSLPRGSEAFFGQGTRLTVV.

The chain is built from TRBV7-9 and TRBJ1-2; D remains ambiguous. The CDR3 has 13 amino acids. The germline V and J ends were trimmed by 3 bases and 3 bases, with 8 bases remaining between them. In germline, CDR1 is SEHNR, CDR2 FQNEAQ (reference sequence). As DNA, the CDR3 is TGTGCCAGCAGCTTGCGGGGAGACTATGGCTACACCTTC. It translates to CASSLRGDYGYTF.

This clone was found once. The gene calls are TRBV28 and TRBJ2-5, with TRBD1 matching over 11 bases. The CDR3 is 14 residues long. The germline V gene encodes CDR1 MDHEN and CDR2 SYDVKM. V dropped 5 bases and J dropped 4; count of bases not matched to a gene: 3. The CDR3 DNA is TGTGCCAGCAGTCAAGGACAGGGGGCAGAGACCCAGTACTTC. Translating gives CASSQGQGAETQYF.

This chain connects TRBV9 to TRBJ2-3; the D gene is possibly TRBD1 (6 bases). Germline CDR1 is SGDLS and CDR2 is YYNGEE. V shed 0 bases and J shed 4 bases, with 27 bases lying between them. The CDR3 sequence is 20 residues long. The CDR3 coding sequence is TGTGCCAGCAGCGTAGAGGGACACGGTTTTACGGGCTCAAGGCCAGATACGCAGTATTTT. The encoded protein is CASSVEGHGFTGSRPDTQYF.

This chain uses TRBV4-1 with TRBJ2-1; perhaps TRBD2 as D (5 bases). Trimming removed 1 base at V and 8 bases at J, with 18 bases between. Looked up from germline, CDR1 is MGHRA and CDR2 is YSYEKL. CDR3 length: 16 amino acids. DNA of the CDR3: TGCGCCAGCAGCCAAGGTCGTTCTCGGGTGAGGGATGAGCAGTTCTTC. Its translation: CASSQGRSRVRDEQFF.

J is TRBJ2-5 and V is TRBV7-9; the D is unclear. The V and J ends lost 7 bases and 5 bases respectively, with 8 bases between them. Germline V gene sequence: CDR1 SEHNR, CDR2 FQNEAQ (reference sequence). This CDR3 spans 11 amino acids. The CDR3 spells CASTPRETQYF. The DNA for the CDR3 is TGTGCCAGCACCCCGCGGGAGACCCAGTACTTC.

The chain links TRBV3-1 (or the pseudogene TRBV3-2) to TRBJ2-7, with 7 positions matching TRBD1. Germline-derived CDR1 and CDR2 are LGHDT and YNNKEL (reference sequence). The V segment lost 3 bases and the J segment 2 bases; nucleotides outside the gene matches: 4. The CDR3 loop spans 14 amino acids. CDR3 DNA: TGTGCCAGCAGCCATATGGGACAGCCCTACGAGCAGTACTTC. It translates to CASSHMGQPYEQYF.

V is TRBV6-5 and J is TRBJ2-1, with D perhaps matching TRBD1 (5 bases). V shed 2 bases and J shed 0 bases, with 8 bases lying between them. The CDR3 is 15 amino acids. In germline, CDR1 is MNHEY, CDR2 SVGAGI. The CDR3 DNA sequence: TGTGCCAGCAGTTACGTCCAGGGCTCCTACAATGAGCAGTTCTTC. It specifies CASSYVQGSYNEQFF.

The V gene is TRBV7-2, the J gene TRBJ1-1; 7 nucleotides match TRBD1. This CDR3 contains 13 residues. Trimming at V came to 8 bases and at J to 8 bases, leaving 11 bases not matched to a gene. CDR1 and CDR2 from the germline V gene are SGHTA and FQGNSA. The CDR3 DNA reads as TGTGCCAGCTTCAAGGGACAGATAAAAGAAGCTTTCTTT. Translating gives CASFKGQIKEAFF.

The chain combines TRBV12-5 with TRBJ1-2, with unresolved D. The CDR3 covers 14 residues. Trimming left V 4 bases short and J 4 bases short, with 13 bases between. CDR1 is LGHNT, CDR2 FRNRAP, per germline. This CDR3 reads CASGYEGARYGYTF. The CDR3 DNA sequence: TGTGCTAGTGGTTATGAGGGAGCACGCTATGGCTACACCTTC. Filled out from reference TRBV12-5 and TRBJ1-2, the complete variable domain reads DARVTQTPRHKVTEMGQEVTMRCQPILGHNTVFWYRQTMMQGLELLAYFRNRAPLDDSGMPKDRFSAEMPDATLATLKIQPSEPRDSAVYFCASGYEGARYGYTFGSGTRLTVV.

The chain joins TRBV6-2 or TRBV6-3 to TRBJ1-2; TRBD1 is a possible D gene (6 bases). Trimming cost V 0 bases and J 2 bases, with 10 bases left between them. CDR1 and CDR2 (germline): MNHEY, SVGEGT. This CDR3 is 15 amino acids long. CDR3 protein: CASSYSQGRNYGYTF. In nucleotides, the CDR3 is TGTGCCAGCAGTTACTCGCAGGGGCGGAACTATGGCTACACCTTC.

The gene calls are TRBV19 and TRBJ1-1; no clear D. V was trimmed by 8 bases and J by 4 bases, leaving 17 bases between them. The CDR3 has 14 amino acids. Germline V gene lookup returns CDR1 LNHDA and CDR2 SQIVND (reference sequence). CDR3 loop: CASQPREAGTEAFF. The DNA for the CDR3 is TGTGCCAGTCAGCCAAGGGAGGCGGGCACTGAAGCTTTCTTT.

The gene calls are TRBV2 and TRBJ2-7, with unresolved D. The CDR3 runs 11 residues. Germline loops: CDR1 SNHLY, CDR2 FYNNEI. V lost 4 bases, J lost 4 bases, and 5 bases lay in between. The CDR3 DNA reads TGTGCCAGCAGTGTTCGGTACGAGCAGTACTTC. Amino acid sequence: CASSVRYEQYF.

V and J are TRBV11-2 and TRBJ2-1; 8 bases are shared with TRBD2. The germline CDR1 and CDR2 sequences are SGHAT and FQNNGV. The V gene end was trimmed by 8 bases and the J gene end by 4 bases; junction bases not matched to a gene: 10. The CDR3 has 15 amino acids. DNA of the CDR3: TGTGCCAGCGAAGGTTTTACTAGCGGATACAATGAGCAGTTCTTC. Its translation: CASEGFTSGYNEQFF.

This clone has a handful of counts. The chain carries TRBV6-2 or TRBV6-3 and TRBJ2-1; D is possibly TRBD2 (6 bases). Germline V gives CDR1 MNHEY, CDR2 SVGEGT. The CDR3 length is 17 residues. Trimming cost V 8 bases and J 4 bases, with 24 bases left between them. CDR3 region: CASGPSPGTARYNEQFF. The DNA for the CDR3 is TGTGCCAGCGGCCCCTCCCCAGGGACTGCCCGTTACAATGAGCAGTTCTTC.

V gene TRBV7-9 combines with J gene TRBJ1-2; the match to TRBD1 covers 12 bases. The CDR3 contains 16 residues. Trimming removed 4 bases from V and 7 bases from J; junction bases left unmatched: 10. CDR1 and CDR2 (germline): SEHNR, FQNEAQ (reference sequence). CDR3 protein: CASSSEIGTGGAGYTF. The CDR3 DNA follows: TGTGCCAGCAGCTCAGAAATCGGGACAGGGGGCGCTGGCTACACCTTC. Together with reference TRBV7-9 and TRBJ1-2, the CDR3 gives the full variable domain: DTGVSQNPRHKITKRGQNVTFRCDPISEHNRLYWYRQTLGQGPEFLTYFQNEAQLEKSRLLSDRFSAERPKGSFSTLEIQRTEQGDSAMYLCASSSEIGTGGAGYTFGSGTRLTVV.

This chain connects TRBV15 to TRBJ1-2, with D perhaps matching TRBD1 (5 bases). Germline V gene data show CDR1 as LNHNV and CDR2 as YYDKDF (reference sequence). Between the trimmed V and J ends, which lost 3 bases and 7 bases, there was a span of 15 bases. This CDR3 contains 14 residues. The CDR3 sequence: CATSRDRGKSGYTF. CDR3 in DNA: TGTGCCACCAGCAGGGACCGGGGGAAAAGTGGCTACACCTTC.

The CDR3 here is CAISERLAGGLSSYNEQFF. CDR3 DNA: TGTGCCATCAGTGAGCGGCTAGCGGGAGGACTGAGCTCCTACAATGAGCAGTTCTTC. This chain links TRBV10-3 with TRBJ2-1, with 11 nucleotides matching TRBD2. Germline V gene sequence: CDR1 ENHRY, CDR2 SYGVKD. V lost 2 bases and J lost 0; bases outside the gene matches: 9. The CDR3 has 19 amino acids.

A remark on this clone: Other DNA sequences within the sample encode an identical CDR3. The rearrangement links TRBV9 to TRBJ2-1; 7 nucleotides agree with TRBD2. The CDR3 consists of 16 residues. The V gene end was trimmed by 0 bases and the J gene end by 3 bases; junction bases not matched to a gene: 6. Germline-derived CDR1 and CDR2 are SGDLS and YYNGEE. As DNA, the CDR3 is TGTGCCAGCAGCGTAGAAGGCGGGAGCAGCTACAATGAGCAGTTCTTC. Translated: CASSVEGGSSYNEQFF. Looking up the rest from reference TRBV9 and TRBJ2-1 gives the full variable domain: DSGVTQTPKHLITATGQRVTLRCSPRSGDLSVYWYQQSLDQGLQFLIQYYNGEERAKGNILERFSAQQFPDLHSELNLSSLELGDSALYFCASSVEGGSSYNEQFFGPGTRLTVL.